This T cell receptor (beta chain) was profiled in a study of blood T cell repertoires in COVID-19. Sequenced by immunoSEQ multiplex PCR; TCRdb stores in-frame clones only, minus some. In the table there are 100,000 to 150,000 clones, around 82% of which are singletons. Looked up from germline, CDR1 is LNHDA and CDR2 is SQIVND (reference sequence). V trimming: 5 bases; J trimming: 2 bases; junction bases outside the gene matches: 8. The CDR3 has 16 residues. The TCR originated in a woman aged 25 to 39 who had recovered from COVID-19. The genes are TRBV19 and TRBJ2-2, with 7 bases lining up with TRBD2. The specimen was peripheral blood. CDR3 coding DNA: TGTGCCAGTAGTGAAGCGGGACTAAAAAACACCGGGGAGCTGTTTTTT. Protein sequence: CASSEAGLKNTGELFF.